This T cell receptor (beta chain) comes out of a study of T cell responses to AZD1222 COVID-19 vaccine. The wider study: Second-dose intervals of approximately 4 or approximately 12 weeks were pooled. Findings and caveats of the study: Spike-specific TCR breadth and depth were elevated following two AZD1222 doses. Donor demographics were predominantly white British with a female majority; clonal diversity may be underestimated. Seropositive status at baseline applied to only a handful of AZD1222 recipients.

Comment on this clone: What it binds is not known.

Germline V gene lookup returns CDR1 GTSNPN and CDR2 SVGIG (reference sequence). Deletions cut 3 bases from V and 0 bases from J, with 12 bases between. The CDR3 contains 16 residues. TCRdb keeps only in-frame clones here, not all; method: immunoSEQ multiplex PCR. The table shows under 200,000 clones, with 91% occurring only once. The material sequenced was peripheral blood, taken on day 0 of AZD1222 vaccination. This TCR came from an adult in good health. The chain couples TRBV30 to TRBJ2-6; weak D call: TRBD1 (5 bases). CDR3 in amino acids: CAWRQGATSGANVLTF. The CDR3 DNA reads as TGTGCCTGGAGGCAAGGGGCCACCTCTGGGGCCAACGTCCTGACTTTC.